The T cell receptor (beta chain) under discussion was sequenced for a study of T cell repertoires in cytomegalovirus infection. The overall study: It can be stated that public TCR beta signatures indicated CMV infection as well as a matching HLA type.

Each CDR3 protein gets one entry after TCRdb re-called the reads with MiXCR. The table shows roughly 220,000 distinct CDR3 sequences, with less than 50% occurring only once. Study findings and constraints: In two of eight donors, the top clonotype was HLA-C-restricted CMV-specific. CMV carriers having the relevant HLA were flagged by cumulative public TCR beta family frequency.

CDR1 and CDR2 (germline): MRHNA, SNTAGT. There are 15 residues in the CDR3. Trimming cost V 6 bases and J 2 bases, with 14 bases left between them. A word on this clonotype: Its antigen is undetermined.

V is TRBV6-4 and J is TRBJ2-1; possible D gene TRBD1, 6 bases. The TCR was taken from a human donor in good health (CMV status not recorded). Some clones in this sample may be carry-over from other donors' samples. This specimen was CD8+ T cells from cultured PBMCs, taken from culture after CMV antigen stimulation. Here the CDR3 DNA reads TGTGCCAGCAGCAAGACAGGTATTCCCTACAATGAGCAGTTCTTC. This encodes CASSKTGIPYNEQFF.